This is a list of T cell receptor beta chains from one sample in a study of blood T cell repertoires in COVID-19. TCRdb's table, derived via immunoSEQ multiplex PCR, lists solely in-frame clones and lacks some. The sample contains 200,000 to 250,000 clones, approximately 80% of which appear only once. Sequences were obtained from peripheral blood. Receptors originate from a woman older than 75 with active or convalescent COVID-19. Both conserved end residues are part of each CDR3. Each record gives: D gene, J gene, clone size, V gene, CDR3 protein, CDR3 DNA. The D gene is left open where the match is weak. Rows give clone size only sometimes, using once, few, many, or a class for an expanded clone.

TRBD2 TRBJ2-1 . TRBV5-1 CASRPSGGYSYNEQFF TGCGCCAGCAGACCGAGCGGGGGGTACTCCTACAATGAGCAGTTCTTC
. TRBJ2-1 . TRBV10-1 CASSFTGSGTNEQFF TGCGCCAGCAGTTTTACCGGGAGCGGAACCAATGAGCAGTTCTTC
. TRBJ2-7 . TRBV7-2 CASSLLAVSYEQYF TGTGCCAGCAGCTTACTCGCGGTCTCCTACGAGCAGTACTTC
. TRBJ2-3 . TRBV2 CASSADRGDTQYF TGTGCCAGCAGCGCCGACCGGGGAGATACGCAGTATTTT
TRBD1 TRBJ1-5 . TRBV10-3 CAISRDRGDQPQHF TGTGCCATCAGCCGGGACAGGGGTGATCAGCCCCAGCATTTT
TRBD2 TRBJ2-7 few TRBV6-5 CASRLAGGPNEQYF TGTGCCAGCAGGCTAGCGGGAGGTCCCAACGAGCAGTACTTC
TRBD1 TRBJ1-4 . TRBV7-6 CASSSGTGGSLGEKLFF TGTGCCAGCAGCTCAGGGACAGGGGGCTCTCTAGGTGAAAAACTGTTTTTT
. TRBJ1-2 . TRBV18 CASSPRSGSNYGYTF TGTGCCAGCTCACCACGCTCAGGGTCTAACTATGGCTACACCTTC
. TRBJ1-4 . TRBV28 CASALRGPYEKLFF TGTGCCAGCGCTTTGCGGGGGCCTTATGAAAAACTGTTTTTT
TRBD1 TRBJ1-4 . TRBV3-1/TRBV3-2 CASSRDRGLEKLFF TGTGCCAGCAGCCGGGACAGGGGCCTTGAAAAACTGTTTTTT
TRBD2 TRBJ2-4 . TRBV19 CASRKGREGIQYF TGTGCCAGTAGGAAGGGGCGGGAGGGCATTCAGTACTTC
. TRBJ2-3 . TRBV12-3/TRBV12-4 CASSLNEIDTQYF TGTGCCAGCAGTTTAAACGAGATAGATACGCAGTATTTT
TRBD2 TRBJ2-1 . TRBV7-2 CASSIGLAFNEQFF TGTGCCAGCAGCATCGGACTAGCGTTCAATGAGCAGTTCTTC
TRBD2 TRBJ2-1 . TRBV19 CASSMSGVGSYNEQFF TGTGCCAGTAGTATGAGCGGGGTGGGCTCCTACAATGAGCAGTTCTTC
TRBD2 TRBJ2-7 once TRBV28 CASRLAVTYEQYF TGTGCCAGCCGACTAGCGGTTACCTACGAGCAGTACTTC
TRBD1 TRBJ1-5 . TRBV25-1 CASRGQGSNQPQHF TGTGCCAGCAGGGGACAGGGGAGCAATCAGCCCCAGCATTTT
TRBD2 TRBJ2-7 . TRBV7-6 CASSLGPPSGGSGEQYF TGTGCCAGCAGCTTAGGGCCGCCTAGCGGGGGGAGTGGGGAGCAGTACTTC